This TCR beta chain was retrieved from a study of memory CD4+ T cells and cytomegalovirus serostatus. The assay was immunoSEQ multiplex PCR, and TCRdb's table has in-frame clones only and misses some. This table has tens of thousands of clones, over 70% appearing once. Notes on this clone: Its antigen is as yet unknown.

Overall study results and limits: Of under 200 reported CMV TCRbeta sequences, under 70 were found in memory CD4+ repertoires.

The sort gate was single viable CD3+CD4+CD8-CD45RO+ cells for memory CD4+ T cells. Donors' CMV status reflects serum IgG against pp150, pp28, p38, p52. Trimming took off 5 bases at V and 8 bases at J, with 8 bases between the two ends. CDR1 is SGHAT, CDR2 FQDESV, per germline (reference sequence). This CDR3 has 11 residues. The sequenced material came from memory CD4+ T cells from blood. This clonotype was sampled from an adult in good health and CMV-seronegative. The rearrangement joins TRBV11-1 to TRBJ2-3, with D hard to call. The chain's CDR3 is CASSKTITQYF. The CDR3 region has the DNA TGTGCCAGCAGCAAGACAATTACGCAGTATTTT.